This paragraph covers one TCR beta chain sequence. A much bigger clone sits one base away, suggesting this may be a read error. This entry is derived from a study of T cells in Graves' hyperthyroidism and ophthalmopathy. Exclusion followed for patients with uncontrolled infection, other autoimmune disease, pregnancy or lactation. V lost 5 bases, J lost 7 bases, and 10 bases stayed unmatched. The CDR3 has 16 amino acids. The germline gives CDR1 SGHVS, CDR2 FQNEAQ. Amplification yielded TCR beta CDR3 regions, with RNA transcripts as the source. Researchers ran a first-round RT-PCR on the TCR CDR3 using the HTBI primer set. MiXCR, run by TCRdb on the multiplex PCR reads, gives a single entry per CDR3 protein. Of about 540,000 distinct CDR3 sequences in the sample, around 42% are singletons; the top ten hold just under 8.5%.

The sequence was obtained from a woman aged 18-35 years with Graves' hyperthyroidism. The genes are TRBV7-8 and TRBJ1-4, with 10 bases identical to TRBD1. The sample consisted of peripheral blood or thyroid tissue (not recorded which). CDR3 amino acids: CASSPGQGTGSEKLFF. CDR3 bases: TGTGCCAGCAGCCCGGGACAGGGGACGGGTAGTGAAAAACTGTTTTTT.